This T cell receptor beta chain stems from a study of cytomegalovirus exposure and HLA in healthy donors. On the study more broadly: As an earlier analysis found, about 179 million T cells yielded 90 million to 140 million unique TCR beta sequences.

PCR used 60 Vbeta primers and 13 Jbeta primers. Sequenced by immunoSEQ multiplex PCR; TCRdb stores in-frame clones only, minus some. The table lists some 120,000 clones, roughly 75% of them singletons. The study's findings and limits: An ancestry cluster, one associated with Asian ancestry, reportedly showed fewer N-insertions than the approximately 670-donor mean in a later analysis.

On this clone itself: Its specificity is not known.

Donors in the study were healthy people who gave bone marrow. Nominal health characterized the donors when sampled, though unrecorded immune exposures were likely. There are 10 residues in the CDR3. Trimming cost V 5 bases and J 5 bases, with 7 bases left between them. CDR1 and CDR2 from the germline V gene are DFQATT and SNEGSKA (reference sequence). The gene calls are TRBV20-1 and TRBJ2-7, with D perhaps matching TRBD2 (5 bases). The receptor comes from a man aged 30 to 39 in good health and CMV-seronegative. The sample consisted of PBMCs. The CDR3 region is CSAPGDEQYF. The DNA for the CDR3 is TGCAGTGCTCCCGGGGACGAGCAGTACTTC.